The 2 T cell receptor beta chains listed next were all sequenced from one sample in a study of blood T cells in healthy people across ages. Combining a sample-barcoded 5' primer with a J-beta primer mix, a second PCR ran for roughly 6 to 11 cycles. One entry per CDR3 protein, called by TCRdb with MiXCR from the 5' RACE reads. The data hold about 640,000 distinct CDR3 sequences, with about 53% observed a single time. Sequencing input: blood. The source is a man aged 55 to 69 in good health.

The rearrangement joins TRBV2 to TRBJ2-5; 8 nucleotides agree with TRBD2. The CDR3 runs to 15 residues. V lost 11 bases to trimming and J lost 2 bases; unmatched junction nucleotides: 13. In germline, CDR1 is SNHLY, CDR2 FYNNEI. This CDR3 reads CARNLGGARQETQYF. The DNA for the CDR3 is TGTGCCCGAAACCTCGGGGGGGCGAGGCAAGAGACCCAGTACTTC.

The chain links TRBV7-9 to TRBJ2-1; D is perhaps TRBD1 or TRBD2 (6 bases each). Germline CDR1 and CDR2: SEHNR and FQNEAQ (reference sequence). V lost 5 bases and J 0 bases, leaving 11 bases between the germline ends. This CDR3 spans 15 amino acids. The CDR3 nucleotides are TGTGCCAGCAGCCCTCGGGGGCTCTCCTACAATGAGCAGTTCTTC. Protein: CASSPRGLSYNEQFF. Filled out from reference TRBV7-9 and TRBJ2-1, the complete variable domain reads DTGVSQNPRHKITKRGQNVTFRCDPISEHNRLYWYRQTLGQGPEFLTYFQNEAQLEKSRLLSDRFSAERPKGSFSTLEIQRTEQGDSAMYLCASSPRGLSYNEQFFGPGTRLTVL.